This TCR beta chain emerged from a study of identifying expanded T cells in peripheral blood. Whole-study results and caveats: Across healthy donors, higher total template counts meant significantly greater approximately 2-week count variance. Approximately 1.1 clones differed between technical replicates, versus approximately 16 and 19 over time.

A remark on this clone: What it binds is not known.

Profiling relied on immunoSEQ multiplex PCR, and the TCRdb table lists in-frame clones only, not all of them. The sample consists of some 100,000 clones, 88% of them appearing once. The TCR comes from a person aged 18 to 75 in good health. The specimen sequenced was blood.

CDR3 in amino acids: CAIRGESEQYF. In DNA, the CDR3 is TGTGCCATCAGAGGAGAGTCCGAGCAGTACTTC. The V gene is TRBV10-3, the J gene TRBJ2-7, with D hard to call. The germline V gene encodes CDR1 ENHRY and CDR2 SYGVKD. The CDR3 contains 11 residues. With 6 bases removed from V and 6 bases from J, the gap between germline ends came to 9 bases.